Below are 28 T cell receptor beta chains sequenced from a single sample in a study of cytomegalovirus exposure and HLA in healthy donors. A multiplex PCR was run with 60 Vbeta primers and 13 Jbeta primers. Clones were sequenced by immunoSEQ multiplex PCR, and TCRdb holds only the in-frame ones, with some missing. There are approximately 150,000 clones in the sample; more than 60% occur only once, and around 1.8% lies in the top ten. The material sequenced was PBMCs. These receptors all come from a male donor in good health and CMV-seronegative.

A single count supports this clone. Other nucleotide sequences from this sample produce the same CDR3. The chain employs TRBV28 and TRBJ2-7, with 7 bases aligning to TRBD2. V shed 8 bases and J 0 bases; nucleotides not matched to a gene: 10. Germline CDR1 reads MDHEN; CDR2 reads SYDVKM. This CDR3 has 15 amino acids. The CDR3 DNA reads TGTGCCAGCTCCCCGCCCGGGGGGTCCTCCTACGAGCAGTACTTC. This encodes CASSPPGGSSYEQYF. Variable domain in full (rest from reference TRBV28 and TRBJ2-7): DVKVTQSSRYLVKRTGEKVFLECVQDMDHENMFWYRQDPGLGLRLIYFSYDVKMKEKGDIPEGYSVSREKKERFSLILESASTNQTSMYLCASSPPGGSSYEQYFGPGTRLTVT.

This chain joins TRBV5-4 and TRBJ2-5; 8 bases align to TRBD1. Trimming removed 2 bases from V and 5 bases from J; junction bases left unmatched: 5. The germline gives CDR1 SGHNT, CDR2 YYREEE (reference sequence). This CDR3 is built from 14 residues. For the CDR3, the DNA is TGTGCCAGCAGCTTCCGGACAGGGCTGGAGACCCAGTACTTC. This translates into CASSFRTGLETQYF.

This clone was observed a handful of times. V gene TRBV6-4 combines with J gene TRBJ1-6, with 9 positions matching TRBD1. CDR3 length: 16 residues. J lost 9 bases, V lost 3 bases, and 9 bases had no gene match. The V gene's germline CDR1 is MRHNA and CDR2 SNTAGT. Written as DNA, the CDR3 is TGTGCCAGCAGTGAGGGGACAGGGTTAACGAGTTCACCCCTCCACTTT. Translating it yields CASSEGTGLTSSPLHF.

This clone was recorded only once. The rearrangement joins TRBV7-2 to TRBJ1-2, with D unresolved. CDR1 and CDR2 (germline): SGHTA, FQGNSA. The CDR3 sequence is 12 residues long. Trimming took off 2 bases at V and 5 bases at J, with 6 bases between the two ends. CDR3 amino acids: CASSLILYGYTF. The DNA for the CDR3 is TGTGCCAGCAGCTTAATCTTGTATGGCTACACCTTC. The variable domain in full, with the rest retrieved from reference TRBV7-2 and TRBJ1-2, is GAGVSQSPSNKVTEKGKDVELRCDPISGHTALYWYRQSLGQGLEFLIYFQGNSAPDKSGLPSDRFSAERTGGSVSTLTIQRTQQEDSAVYLCASSLILYGYTFGSGTRLTVV.

The V call is TRBV7-3, the J call TRBJ1-2; possibly TRBD1 for D (5 bases). Germline-derived CDR1 and CDR2 are SGHTA and FQGTGA. Between the trimmed V and J ends, which lost 3 bases and 6 bases, there was a span of 11 bases. The length of the CDR3 is 13 residues. The CDR3 nucleotides are TGTGCCAGCAGCTTCGGGGGAGCGGATGGCTACACCTTC. Translating gives CASSFGGADGYTF.

The chain is built from TRBV5-1 and TRBJ2-2, with TRBD2 matching over 10 bases. The CDR3 spans 16 residues. Trimming cost V 8 bases and J 1 base; bases outside gene matches: 8. Germline assignment: CDR1 SGHRS and CDR2 YFSETQ. In nucleotides, the CDR3 is TGCGCCAGTTCGTCGACTAGCGGGTGGAACACCGGGGAGCTGTTTTTT. This sequence encodes CASSSTSGWNTGELFF. Complete variable domain (other parts from reference TRBV5-1 and TRBJ2-2): KAGVTQTPRYLIKTRGQQVTLSCSPISGHRSVSWYQQTPGQGLQFLFEYFSETQRNKGNFPGRFSGRQFSNSRSEMNVSTLELGDSALYLCASSSTSGWNTGELFFGEGSRLTVL.

The chain uses TRBV2 and TRBJ1-1; D remains ambiguous. The germline V gene encodes CDR1 SNHLY and CDR2 FYNNEI. Trimming pared 2 bases from V and 0 bases from J, leaving 4 bases between. The CDR3 contains 13 residues. Here the CDR3 reads CASSESLNTEAFF. CDR3 nucleotide sequence: TGTGCCAGCAGTGAAAGCCTGAACACTGAAGCTTTCTTT.

The chain carries TRBV29-1 and TRBJ2-1; TRBD1 is a possible D gene (6 bases). Germline CDR1 reads SQVTM; CDR2 reads ANQGSEA. This CDR3 is built from 14 residues. V dropped 5 bases and J dropped 1 base, with 12 bases sitting between them. CDR3 nucleotides: TGCAGCGTTTACAGGGTCTTATCCTACAATGAGCAGTTCTTC. As protein: CSVYRVLSYNEQFF.

The V gene is TRBV6-1, the J gene TRBJ2-7; unclear D gene. Germline values: CDR1 MNHNS, CDR2 SASEGT. This CDR3 has 11 residues. The V end lost 1 base, the J end lost 9 bases, and 7 bases lay between the germline ends. The CDR3 DNA reads as TGTGCCAGCAGTGAAGGAGGCGGGCAGTACTTC. Amino acid sequence: CASSEGGGQYF.

V is TRBV4-1 and J is TRBJ2-2, with TRBD2 matching over 13 bases. This CDR3 has 18 amino acids. The J segment lost 4 bases and the V segment lost 4 bases, leaving 9 bases of the junction unmatched. Germline V gives CDR1 MGHRA, CDR2 YSYEKL. The CDR3 coding sequence is TGCGCCAGCAGCCCGGGACTAGCGGGGCGTCGGGGCACCGGGGAGCTGTTTTTT. Protein: CASSPGLAGRRGTGELFF.

The chain has TRBV6-1 and TRBJ1-1; D perhaps matches TRBD1 (6 bases). V lost 6 bases and J 4 bases, leaving 15 bases between the germline ends. The CDR3 runs to 14 residues. Looked up from germline, CDR1 is MNHNS and CDR2 is SASEGT. In nucleotides, the CDR3 is TGTGCCAGCAGCGAGGGGGTGTGGGGCACTGAAGCTTTCTTT. It translates to CASSEGVWGTEAFF.

This clone has more than one count but fewer than ten. The chain joins TRBV9 to TRBJ2-1; 10 bases match TRBD1. CDR1 is SGDLS and CDR2 is YYNGEE in the germline V gene. V gave up 3 bases and J gave up 9 bases; unmatched junction bases: 0. CDR3 length: 12 residues. The CDR3 loop reads CASSGQGAEQFF. DNA of the CDR3: TGTGCCAGCAGCGGACAGGGGGCTGAGCAGTTCTTC.

V usage is TRBV5-1 and J usage is TRBJ2-1, with D maybe TRBD2 (6 bases). Per the germline V gene, CDR1 is SGHRS and CDR2 is YFSETQ. V was pared by 1 base and J by 4 bases, with 18 bases between. CDR3 length equals 17 residues. The CDR3, as DNA: TGCGCCAGCAGCTTGCGGGACTCCAGGAGCGGATACAATGAGCAGTTCTTC. Its protein is CASSLRDSRSGYNEQFF.

The rearrangement uses TRBV10-3 and TRBJ2-3; 9 nucleotides match TRBD2. This CDR3 is built from 16 residues. Germline V gene sequence: CDR1 ENHRY, CDR2 SYGVKD. V lost 10 bases and J lost 2; bases outside the gene matches: 13. The CDR3 nucleotides are TGTGCCACGACCGCCTCTAGCGGGGCCATCACAGATACGCAGTATTTT. Encoded protein: CATTASSGAITDTQYF.

The chain recombines TRBV11-2 with TRBJ1-2; 7 bases map to TRBD1. Trimming removed 4 bases from V and 2 bases from J; junction bases left unmatched: 10. In germline, CDR1 is SGHAT, CDR2 FQNNGV. The CDR3 loop spans 16 amino acids. CDR3 coding DNA: TGTGCCAGCAGCTCTGAACTGCGGACAGGAAACTATGGCTACACCTTC. Amino acids: CASSSELRTGNYGYTF.

This chain joins TRBV19 and TRBJ1-2; 10 bases fit TRBD1. In germline, CDR1 is LNHDA, CDR2 SQIVND (reference sequence). There are 15 residues in the CDR3. V lost 3 bases to trimming and J lost 8 bases; unmatched junction nucleotides: 9. The CDR3 spells CASSMKGTGVYGYTF. Written as DNA, the CDR3 is TGTGCCAGTAGTATGAAGGGGACAGGGGTATACGGCTACACCTTC.

The rearrangement joins TRBV7-8 to TRBJ2-4; 7 nucleotides align to TRBD2. With V trimmed by 5 bases and J by 8 bases, 18 bases remained unmatched. The germline V gene has CDR1 SGHVS and CDR2 FQNEAQ. This CDR3 is 17 amino acids long. The CDR3 spells CASSPTIPTSRQHIQYF. The CDR3 DNA follows: TGTGCCAGCAGCCCGACGATCCCGACTAGCAGGCAACACATTCAGTACTTC.

This clone was found a few times. The V call is TRBV6-6, the J call TRBJ2-1, with D unclear. This CDR3 is built from 12 residues. Trimming shortened V by 7 bases and J by 6 bases, and 10 bases separated the two germline ends. Per germline, CDR1 MNHNY and CDR2 SVGAGI (reference sequence). The CDR3 sequence is CASTSRSNEQFF. In DNA, the CDR3 is TGTGCCAGCACATCCAGAAGCAATGAGCAGTTCTTC.

The chain carries TRBV7-9 and TRBJ2-7, with 8 positions matching TRBD1. Germline lookup yields CDR1 SEHNR and CDR2 FQNEAQ (reference sequence). V shed 5 bases, J shed 5 bases, and the junction held 17 bases outside the gene matches. The length of the CDR3 is 17 residues. The CDR3 is CASSPGFGGQARNEQYF. The CDR3 nucleotides are TGTGCCAGCAGCCCAGGGTTTGGGGGACAGGCAAGGAACGAGCAGTACTTC.

This clone showed up just once. The chain is built from TRBV4-1 and TRBJ2-7; maybe TRBD1 (6 bases). Germline-derived CDR1 and CDR2 are MGHRA and YSYEKL. CDR3 size: 16 residues. Between the trimmed V and J ends, which lost 0 bases and 2 bases, there was a span of 14 bases. The CDR3 coding sequence is TGCGCCAGCAGCCAAGAAAGGACCAGGGGCCCCTACGAGCAGTACTTC. Its translation is CASSQERTRGPYEQYF.

The chain links TRBV4-1 to TRBJ1-2; 7 bases align to TRBD1. CDR3 length equals 17 residues. V was pared by 4 bases and J by 3 bases, with 14 bases of the junction left unmatched. The germline CDR1 and CDR2 sequences are MGHRA and YSYEKL. CDR3 sequence: CASSLAGTAESYYGYTF. The CDR3 coding sequence is TGCGCCAGCAGCCTTGCCGGGACAGCCGAATCTTACTATGGCTACACCTTC.

The genes are TRBV2 and TRBJ2-3; maybe TRBD1 (7 bases). This CDR3 comprises 15 residues. CDR1 SNHLY and CDR2 FYNNEI come from the germline V gene. The germline V and J ends were trimmed by 4 bases and 5 bases, with 16 bases remaining between them. The CDR3 DNA reads TGTGCCAGCAGTGGGACGACAGGGCGGGGAGATACGCAGTATTTT. It is translated as CASSGTTGRGDTQYF.

In this sample, this clone turned up a few times. The same CDR3 can be traced to other DNA sequences in this sample. The rearrangement uses TRBV2 and TRBJ1-4, with TRBD1 matching 10 bases. The CDR3 consists of 14 residues. Germline V CDR1 and CDR2: SNHLY, FYNNEI. With V trimmed by 5 bases and J by 6 bases, 3 bases remained unmatched. The CDR3 DNA sequence: TGTGCCAGCAGTCCCGGGACAGGGGATGAAAAACTGTTTTTT. Translation: CASSPGTGDEKLFF.

The chain couples TRBV4-3 to TRBJ2-5, with unresolved D. The end of the DNA is better explained by TRBJ2-7, so the J call may be wrong. From germline, CDR1 is LGHNA and CDR2 YSLEER. The CDR3 consists of 15 residues. CDR3 sequence (DNA): TGCGCCAGCAGCCAAGATCTCGGGTCCCCCTACGAGCAGTACTTC. Its protein is CASSQDLGSPYEQYF.

The V gene is TRBV4-1, the J gene TRBJ2-3; D remains unclear. V lost 1 base and J 4 bases, leaving 9 bases between the germline ends. From germline, CDR1 is MGHRA and CDR2 YSYEKL. The CDR3 sequence is 14 residues long. The CDR3 coding sequence is TGCGCCAGCAGCCAAGGCCACTCTGCAGATACGCAGTATTTT. Translating gives CASSQGHSADTQYF.

The V call is TRBV2, the J call TRBJ1-1, with D perhaps matching TRBD1 (5 bases). V lost 8 bases, J lost 0 bases, and 13 bases lay in between. The CDR3 covers 14 residues. Germline CDR1 reads SNHLY; CDR2 reads FYNNEI. CDR3 nucleotide sequence: TGTGCCAGCGGGGTACAGGTAATGAACACTGAAGCTTTCTTT. It yields the protein CASGVQVMNTEAFF. Full variable domain (rest looked up from reference TRBV2 and TRBJ1-1): EPEVTQTPSHQVTQMGQEVILRCVPISNHLYFYWYRQILGQKVEFLVSFYNNEISEKSEIFDDQFSVERPDGSNFTLKIRSTKLEDSAMYFCASGVQVMNTEAFFGQGTRLTVV.

The chain uses TRBV15 and TRBJ2-3, with D possibly being TRBD2 (6 bases). V dropped 0 bases and J dropped 1 base, with 20 bases sitting between them. Germline assignment: CDR1 LNHNV and CDR2 YYDKDF (reference sequence). This CDR3 comprises 19 residues. This CDR3 reads CATSRDARPEGSGTDTQYF. Here the CDR3 DNA reads TGTGCCACCAGCAGAGATGCGCGACCGGAGGGTAGCGGCACAGATACGCAGTATTTT. Full variable domain (outside the CDR3, taken from reference TRBV15 and TRBJ2-3): DAMVIQNPRYQVTQFGKPVTLSCSQTLNHNVMYWYQQKSSQAPKLLFHYYDKDFNNEADTPDNFQSRRPNTSFCFLDIRSPGLGDTAMYLCATSRDARPEGSGTDTQYFGPGTRLTVL.

This clone was recorded a few times. The V and J genes are TRBV28 and TRBJ2-7, with D hard to call. The CDR3 runs to 12 residues. The V end lost 2 bases, the J end lost 3 bases, and 5 bases lay between the germline ends. CDR1 is MDHEN and CDR2 is SYDVKM in the germline V gene. The CDR3 DNA reads TGTGCCAGCAGTTTAAACAGCTACGAGCAGTACTTC. Translating it yields CASSLNSYEQYF.